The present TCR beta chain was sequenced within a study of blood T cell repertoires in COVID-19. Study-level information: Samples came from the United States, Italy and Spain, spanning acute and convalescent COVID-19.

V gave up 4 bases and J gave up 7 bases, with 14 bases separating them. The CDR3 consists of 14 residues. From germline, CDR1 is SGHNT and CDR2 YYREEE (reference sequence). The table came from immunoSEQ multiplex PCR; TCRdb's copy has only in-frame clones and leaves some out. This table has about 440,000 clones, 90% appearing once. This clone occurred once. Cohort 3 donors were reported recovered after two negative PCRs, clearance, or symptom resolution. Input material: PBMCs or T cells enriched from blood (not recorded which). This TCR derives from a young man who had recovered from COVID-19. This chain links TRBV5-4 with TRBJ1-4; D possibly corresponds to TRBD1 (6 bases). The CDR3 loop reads CASSRLGAGEKLFF. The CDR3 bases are TGTGCCAGCAGCCGGCTGGGGGCGGGTGAAAAACTGTTTTTT.